This TCR beta chain is drawn from a study of CD8+ T cells in alopecia areata. Treatment noted: oral pan-JAK inhibitor, 5-10 mg twice daily. Reverse transcription of extracted RNA yielded cDNA, which provided the sequencing template. Generated by immunoSEQ multiplex PCR, the TCRdb table keeps only in-frame clones and is missing some. The data contain about 190,000 clones, under 60% of them singletons. Trimming removed 5 bases from V and 3 bases from J, with 20 bases in between. The germline CDR1 and CDR2 sequences are MNHEY and SMNVEV (reference sequence). The CDR3 is 16 residues long. This receptor was taken from a human donor with alopecia areata. V is TRBV27 and J is TRBJ2-7; a weak D match, TRBD2 (6 bases). This specimen consisted of CD8+ T cells sorted from blood, obtained at week 24, from a patient treated with tofacitinib. CDR3 sequence reads: CASSTNLGGFNYEQYF. In DNA form, the CDR3 reads TGTGCCAGCAGTACTAACCTGGGGGGTTTCAACTACGAGCAGTACTTC.